The next 11 T cell receptor beta chains were all read from a single sample in a study of T cells after yellow fever vaccination. TCRdb used MiXCR to reprocess the 5' RACE reads, holding one entry per CDR3 protein. This sample has about 22,000 distinct CDR3 sequences; around 5.2% occur once, and the top ten carry 20%. The sequencing used PBMCs, either bulk or a sorted T-cell subset (CD4+, CD8+, memory, or dextramer-sorted; not recorded which), collected more than 40 days after the first yellow fever vaccination. The receptor source for this set is a man aged 18 to 30 who received the YFV17D yellow fever vaccine.

The gene calls are TRBV5-1 and TRBJ1-1, with TRBD1 matching over 7 bases. The germline V gene has CDR1 SGHRS and CDR2 YFSETQ. The CDR3 loop spans 15 amino acids. V dropped 4 bases and J dropped 0; count of bases not matched to a gene: 6. The CDR3 DNA reads TGCGCCAGCAGCCTACGGACAGGAATGAACACTGAAGCTTTCTTT. Translated: CASSLRTGMNTEAFF. Complete variable domain (other parts from reference TRBV5-1 and TRBJ1-1): KAGVTQTPRYLIKTRGQQVTLSCSPISGHRSVSWYQQTPGQGLQFLFEYFSETQRNKGNFPGRFSGRQFSNSRSEMNVSTLELGDSALYLCASSLRTGMNTEAFFGQGTRLTVV.

Many counts were recorded for this clonotype. The chain recombines TRBV13 with TRBJ1-1; the match to TRBD1 covers 8 bases. The germline CDR1 and CDR2 sequences are PRHDT and FYEKMQ (reference sequence). This CDR3 has 16 amino acids. With V trimmed by 5 bases and J by 2 bases, 10 bases remained unmatched. As DNA, the CDR3 is TGTGCCAGCAGCCCGTGGAAGGGACAGGCAAACACTGAAGCTTTCTTT. Translation gives CASSPWKGQANTEAFF.

By share, this clonotype ranks as medium-sized. This chain uses TRBV29-1 with TRBJ1-5; D remains ambiguous. Germline V gene sequence: CDR1 SQVTM, CDR2 ANQGSEA. The CDR3 totals 15 residues. Between the trimmed V and J ends, which lost 4 bases and 2 bases, there was a span of 15 bases. CDR3 sequence reads: CSVADGLIGNQPQHF. The CDR3 DNA is TGCAGCGTTGCGGACGGTCTAATTGGCAATCAGCCCCAGCATTTT. Drawing the rest from reference TRBV29-1 and TRBJ1-5, the complete variable domain is SAVISQKPSRDICQRGTSLTIQCQVDSQVTMMFWYRQQPGQSLTLIATANQGSEATYESGFVIDKFPISRPNLTFSTLTVSNMSPEDSSIYLCSVADGLIGNQPQHFGDGTRLSIL.

This clonotype was seen many times. The chain carries TRBV10-3 and TRBJ1-2; no definite D call. The CDR3 runs 13 residues. Per germline, CDR1 ENHRY and CDR2 SYGVKD. V gave up 2 bases and J gave up 0 bases, with 4 bases separating them. The CDR3 DNA sequence: TGTGCCATCAGTGAGGGGGCTAACTATGGCTACACCTTC. Its protein product is CAISEGANYGYTF.

CDR3: CSAEPGSGNQPQHF. The CDR3 DNA follows: TGCAGTGCTGAGCCAGGGTCTGGCAATCAGCCCCAGCATTTT. This sequence joins TRBV20-1 and TRBJ1-5; weak D call: TRBD1 (5 bases). Germline V gene sequence: CDR1 DFQATT, CDR2 SNEGSKA (reference sequence). CDR3 length: 14 residues. Trimming removed 5 bases at V and 2 bases at J, with 13 bases between.

This clonotype was counted at least ten times. This chain links TRBV4-2 with TRBJ1-2; TRBD1 matches 8 bases. Germline V gives CDR1 LGHNA, CDR2 YNFKEQ. The CDR3 spans 15 residues. V was clipped by 4 bases and J by 5 bases; unmatched bases: 9. This CDR3 is CASSPTRGQRYGYTF. CDR3 nucleotides: TGTGCCAGCAGCCCTACCAGGGGGCAGCGGTATGGCTACACCTTC.

This clonotype was found many times. The rearrangement links TRBV7-3 to TRBJ2-3; 8 nucleotides line up with TRBD2. The CDR3 extends over 15 amino acids. The V segment lost 4 bases and the J segment 7 bases; nucleotides outside the gene matches: 10. In germline, CDR1 is SGHTA, CDR2 FQGTGA. The CDR3: CASSSSSGGPNTQYF. The CDR3 coding sequence is TGTGCCAGCAGCTCGTCCTCGGGGGGGCCGAATACGCAGTATTTT.

This clonotype has ten or more counts. The rearrangement links TRBV5-1 to TRBJ2-2; possibly TRBD2 for D (5 bases). The V gene lost 7 bases and the J gene lost 1 base, with 11 bases spanning the gap. CDR3 size: 14 residues. Germline V CDR1 and CDR2: SGHRS, YFSETQ. The CDR3 DNA sequence: TGCGCCAGCTTTGCGGGCTTGAACACCGGGGAGCTGTTTTTT. Its translation is CASFAGLNTGELFF.

This clonotype is classed as medium-sized (0.01 to 0.1%). The chain is built from TRBV18 and TRBJ2-7; 7 nucleotides agree with TRBD1. CDR1 KGHSH and CDR2 LQKENI come from the germline V gene. This CDR3 spans 16 amino acids. V trimming: 0 bases; J trimming: 3 bases; junction bases outside the gene matches: 8. DNA for the CDR3: TGTGCCAGCTCACCACCGGGTACAGGGGTCCTCTACGAGCAGTACTTC. Translated: CASSPPGTGVLYEQYF.

Concerning this clonotype: A much larger clone lies one base from this, so it may be a read error. The rearrangement links TRBV3-1 to TRBJ2-5, with D possibly matching TRBD1 (5 bases). The CDR3 is 15 amino acids. The germline CDR1 and CDR2 sequences are LGHDT and YNNKEL (reference sequence). The CDR3 here is CACSQGVARQETQYF. DNA of the CDR3: TGTGCCTGCAGCCAAGGGGTAGCCCGTCAAGAGACCCAGTACTTC.

This clonotype was seen repeatedly, ten times or more. This chain uses TRBV21-1 with TRBJ1-6; the table's D gene call, TRBD1, was not cross checked with the DNA. TRBV21-1 is recorded as a pseudogene. The CDR3 is made up of 17 amino acids. The CDR3 here is CASSTEFTGDHRSPLHF. Written as DNA, the CDR3 is TGTGCCAGCAGCACAGAATTCACAGGGGACCATCGTTCACCCCTCCACTTT.